This TCR beta chain was sequenced in a study of cytomegalovirus exposure and HLA in healthy donors (dated by TCRdb to 2016 to 2017). Looking at the study overall: The 500 to 700 repertoires of the first cohort and the 95 to 150 validation repertoires were produced on the same platform, according to a later analysis. The study aimed to test whether signatures of past pathogen exposure could be identified by cataloging public T cell receptors. Besides the first cohort of 500 to 700 subjects, a separate validation cohort made up of 120 different subjects was used. The study combined high-throughput TCR immunosequencing, statistical association of individual TCRs with disease status, and machine learning to predict cytomegalovirus infection status. Points the paper makes about the study in general: Three of the identified cytomegalovirus-associated TCR beta chains were confirmed in vitro to be specific for cytomegalovirus antigens. The classifier was reported to diagnose cytomegalovirus status with high specificity and sensitivity in both the original cohort and the validation cohort. All 120 or so repertoires were used to score co-occurrence in the validation cohort in a later analysis, because that analysis had no HLA typing for the cohort. The study gave a list of more than 150 TCR beta chains associated with cytomegalovirus. According to the authors, the approach could potentially be generalized to other disease states and immunological phenotypes. A later analysis found that TCRs clustered in the first cohort also tended to co-occur in the roughly 120 validation repertoires, with approximately 93% of cluster scores above 0. Across donors, most TCR sequences were observed very rarely, whereas some public TCRs were present in many individuals.

Separate from the roughly 700-subject first cohort, the validation cohort of over 90 subjects was the group to which the donors belonged. Library prep was done by the immunoSEQ multiplex PCR assay. On the authors' methods: A statistical classification framework was built to diagnose cytomegalovirus status from the catalog of TCR beta chain sequences. Sourced from immuneACCESS, this table was stored by TCRdb with only in-frame sequences that have V and J called. A share of the clones is absent; for the studies checked, an unresolved V gene accounts for under half, and the remainder has no known explanation. V and J calls and clone size are as listed in that table; D and trimming were resolved from the DNA. This sample holds 55,000 to 65,000 clones; 90% were observed only once. The biggest ten clones account for 0.85% to 1.2% of the sample. About this clone: Its target antigen remains unknown. Base qualities are missing; no much larger clone stands one base away.

The sample taken for sequencing was PBMCs. This receptor was taken from a man younger than 35 in good health and CMV-seronegative.

The DNA reads TGTGCCAGCAGCCAAGGGGACAGGGAGGGCACTGAAGCTTTCTTT. It translates to CASSQGDREGTEAFF. This chain is built from TRBV4-2 and TRBJ1-1; TRBD1 fits 9 bases in the junction. The CDR3 contains 15 residues, cysteine and phenylalanine counted. Left in the record is the CDR3 DNA by itself, 45 bases read in frame from the first base. Unmatched junction bases come to 4, with V trimmed by 1 base and J by 4 bases. In the germline V gene, CDR1 corresponds to LGHNA and CDR2 to YNFKEQ.